The 28 T cell receptor beta chains presented below share a single source sample, sequenced in a study of human T cells and chemical hapten exposure. Stated time point: patch test 1, 2 weeks after DPC sensitization. This sample's treatment: therapeutic diphenylcyclopropenone sensitization with weekly scalp DPC. Each CDR3 protein is one row after TCRdb ran MiXCR on the RACE reads. The repertoire includes around 340,000 distinct CDR3 sequences, approximately 6.3% of them detected once, and approximately 8% sits in the top ten. The source was whole blood, collected in connection with sensitization to the hapten diphenylcyclopropenone (DPC). Receptor source: a woman younger than 35 with alopecia areata. Some clones in this sample may be carry-over from other donors' samples.

Only a few counts were recorded for this clonotype. This rearrangement joins TRBV11-2 to TRBJ1-2; D is undetermined. The CDR3 runs to 14 residues. V was clipped by 0 bases and J by 5 bases, with 10 bases between them. Germline CDR1 reads SGHAT; CDR2 reads FQNNGV. The CDR3 here is CASSLDPVGYGYTF. The CDR3, as DNA: TGTGCCAGCAGCTTAGATCCGGTCGGGTATGGCTACACCTTC.

This clonotype was observed a few times. The chain is built from TRBV6-5 and TRBJ2-5; D call uncertain. CDR1 and CDR2 (germline): MNHEY, SVGAGI. The germline V and J ends were trimmed by 0 bases and 1 base, with 15 bases remaining between them. The CDR3 has 17 residues. Here the CDR3 reads CASSYSFPSEVQETQYF. Here the CDR3 DNA reads TGTGCCAGCAGTTACTCGTTTCCGAGCGAGGTCCAAGAGACCCAGTACTTC.

This clonotype was observed at least ten times. The chain links TRBV28 to TRBJ2-7; 11 bases agree with TRBD2. There are 16 residues in the CDR3. Germline lookup yields CDR1 MDHEN and CDR2 SYDVKM. Trimming took 3 bases from V and 1 from J; bases not matched to a gene: 5. The CDR3 region has the DNA TGTGCCAGCAGTTTGACCGGGACTAGCGGTTCCTACGAGCAGTACTTC. Translation: CASSLTGTSGSYEQYF.

The V call is TRBV14, the J call TRBJ2-1, with 10 positions matching TRBD2. Germline loops: CDR1 SGHDN, CDR2 FVKESK. The junction had 9 bases not matched to a gene; V was cut back by 7 bases and J by 3 bases. The CDR3 is 16 residues long. The CDR3 bases are TGTGCCAGCAACTCCGTTAGCGGGGGGAACTACAATGAGCAGTTCTTC. Its protein product is CASNSVSGGNYNEQFF.

This clonotype was seen ten or more times. The chain is built from TRBV7-2 and TRBJ2-1; 10 bases are shared with TRBD1. The J segment lost 3 bases and the V segment lost 1 base, leaving 6 bases of the junction unmatched. CDR3 length equals 17 residues. Germline CDR1 and CDR2: SGHTA and FQGNSA. The CDR3 bases are TGTGCCAGCAGCTTAGTAGTAAGGACAGGGGGCTACAATGAGCAGTTCTTC. Protein product: CASSLVVRTGGYNEQFF.

This clonotype was seen more than once but under ten times. This chain joins TRBV10-3 and TRBJ2-3, with 9 bases identical to TRBD2. In germline, CDR1 is ENHRY, CDR2 SYGVKD. The CDR3 length is 14 residues. J gave up 6 bases and V 9 bases, and 10 bases lay outside the gene matches. In DNA form, the CDR3 reads TGTGCCATGCAACCGGGACTAGCAGCCGATACGCAGTATTTT. Its translation: CAMQPGLAADTQYF.

This clonotype was counted between two and nine times. CDR3 residues: CASSQSDRSEKLFF. Here the CDR3 DNA reads TGTGCCAGCAGCCAGTCGGACAGGTCAGAAAAACTGTTTTTT. The chain combines TRBV7-6 with TRBJ1-4; TRBD1 matches 7 bases. This CDR3 has 14 amino acids. The V gene's germline CDR1 is SGHVS and CDR2 FNYEAQ. J lost 8 bases, V lost 5 bases, and 8 bases had no gene match.

The chain links TRBV28 to TRBJ1-4, with no clear D. Germline CDR1 MDHEN, CDR2 SYDVKM. V shed 10 bases and J shed 4 bases, with 10 bases lying between them. The CDR3 length is 12 residues. DNA for the CDR3: TGTGCCACGAGTGAGGTTAATGAAAAACTGTTTTTT. Amino acid sequence: CATSEVNEKLFF.

This chain connects TRBV4-3 to TRBJ2-1; D gene uncertain. V was trimmed by 4 bases and J by 5 bases, leaving 9 bases between them. There are 13 residues in the CDR3. Germline CDR1 reads LGHNA; CDR2 reads YSLEER. In nucleotides, the CDR3 is TGCGCCAGCAGCCGTGACAAGGACAATGAGCAGTTCTTC. It codes for CASSRDKDNEQFF.

A word on this clonotype: Germline is not matched at one junction end, which may reflect a read error. The DNA for the CDR3 is TGTGCCAGCAAAAGACCGGGACTAGGTATATACGAGCAGCACTTC. Translation: CASKRPGLGIYEQHF. This chain connects TRBV6-2 or TRBV6-3 to TRBJ2-7; 8 nucleotides match TRBD2. CDR1 and CDR2 from the germline V gene are MNHEY and SVGEGT. This CDR3 comprises 15 residues.

This clonotype has ten or more counts. J is TRBJ2-6 and V is TRBV7-3; D gene ambiguous. Trimming stripped 5 bases from V and 0 bases from J, with 14 bases between. The V gene's germline CDR1 is SGHTA and CDR2 FQGTGA. This CDR3 is 17 amino acids long. The DNA of the CDR3 is TGTGCCAGCAGCCCAGGCTTGCCGGGCTCTGGGGCCAACGTCCTGACTTTC. Protein product: CASSPGLPGSGANVLTF.

In this sample, this clonotype turned up a few times. V usage is TRBV4-2 and J usage is TRBJ1-3; D is ambiguous. V lost 2 bases and J lost 4, with 12 bases in between. Germline V lookup: CDR1 LGHNA, CDR2 YNFKEQ. This CDR3 is built from 15 residues. CDR3 sequence: CASSQPGMPGNTIYF. In DNA form, the CDR3 reads TGTGCCAGCAGCCAACCCGGCATGCCCGGAAACACCATATATTTT.

This clonotype was counted a few times. The gene calls are TRBV6-6 and TRBJ2-6; no reliable D call. CDR3 length: 14 amino acids. The germline V gene has CDR1 MNHNY and CDR2 SVGAGI (reference sequence). V lost 10 bases, J lost 0 bases, and 10 bases lay in between. The CDR3 region is CATTAGSGANVLTF. The CDR3 nucleotides read TGTGCCACGACCGCCGGCTCTGGGGCCAACGTCCTGACTTTC.

This clonotype was detected only a few times. This chain connects TRBV27 to TRBJ1-5; D remains ambiguous. CDR1 and CDR2 from the germline V gene are MNHEY and SMNVEV (reference sequence). The V end was cut by 6 bases, the J end by 0 bases, with 30 bases between. The CDR3 consists of 21 residues. CDR3 loop: CASRPSSRGDIPYYSNQPQHF. The CDR3 DNA sequence: TGTGCCAGCAGACCCTCGAGTCGAGGAGACATACCTTATTATAGCAATCAGCCCCAGCATTTT.

This clonotype was counted at least ten times. The chain recombines TRBV6-6 with TRBJ1-6; perhaps TRBD1 as D (5 bases). The V gene lost 10 bases and the J gene lost 5 bases, with 9 bases spanning the gap. The CDR3 covers 12 residues. Germline CDR1 MNHNY, CDR2 SVGAGI (reference sequence). For the CDR3, the DNA is TGTGCCACCCGACAGCATAATTCACCCCTCCACTTT. Protein sequence: CATRQHNSPLHF.

J is TRBJ1-1 and V is TRBV4-3, with TRBD1 identical over 7 bases. The V gene's germline CDR1 is LGHNA and CDR2 YSLEER. The V segment lost 4 bases and the J segment 6 bases; nucleotides outside the gene matches: 5. This CDR3 contains 13 residues. The CDR3 spells CASSRGQKAEAFF. The DNA for the CDR3 is TGCGCCAGCAGCCGGGGACAGAAAGCTGAAGCTTTCTTT.

This clonotype was detected ten times or more. The rearrangement uses TRBV7-3 and TRBJ2-3; D call uncertain. V dropped 1 base and J dropped 4 bases, with 12 bases sitting between them. This CDR3 is built from 15 residues. The germline CDR1 and CDR2 sequences are SGHTA and FQGTGA. CDR3: CASSLSRLESDTQYF. CDR3 nucleotides: TGTGCCAGCAGCTTAAGCAGGCTGGAGTCAGATACGCAGTATTTT.

This clonotype has a handful of counts. The V gene is TRBV10-3, the J gene TRBJ2-3, with D tentatively TRBD2 (5 bases). CDR3 size: 13 residues. The germline V gene encodes CDR1 ENHRY and CDR2 SYGVKD. V gave up 6 bases and J gave up 4 bases, with 11 bases separating them. The CDR3, as DNA: TGTGCCATCAGACCGGGGAATGCAGATACGCAGTATTTT. Translation: CAIRPGNADTQYF.

This clonotype was found a few times. The chain employs TRBV2 and TRBJ1-5, with D uncertain. V was shortened by 5 bases and J by 0 bases, with 8 bases between the two germline ends. CDR1 is SNHLY and CDR2 is FYNNEI in the germline V gene. This CDR3 region has 14 residues. The CDR3 DNA is TGTGCCAGCAGTCGGGCCAATAGCAATCAGCCCCAGCATTTT. It encodes CASSRANSNQPQHF.

The sample holds many counts of this clonotype. The V call is TRBV10-2, the J call TRBJ1-1; possible D gene TRBD1, 5 bases. V gave up 2 bases and J gave up 3 bases, with 7 bases separating them. The CDR3 has 13 residues. Per germline, CDR1 WSHSY and CDR2 SAAADI. CDR3 loop: CASSEGADTEAFF. DNA of the CDR3: TGCGCCAGCAGTGAGGGGGCGGACACTGAAGCTTTCTTT.

This chain joins TRBV13 and TRBJ2-5; no clear D. The V and J ends lost 2 bases and 0 bases respectively, with 13 bases between them. Germline V lookup: CDR1 PRHDT, CDR2 FYEKMQ (reference sequence). The CDR3 sequence is 16 residues long. The CDR3 DNA follows: TGTGCCAGCAGCTTAACCAGTAATATGTACCAAGAGACCCAGTACTTC. Protein product: CASSLTSNMYQETQYF. The whole variable domain, remainder taken from reference TRBV13 and TRBJ2-5, is AAGVIQSPRHLIKEKRETATLKCYPIPRHDTVYWYQQGPGQDPQFLISFYEKMQSDKGSIPDRFSAQQFSDYHSELNMSSLELGDSALYFCASSLTSNMYQETQYFGPGTRLLVL.

This clonotype came up many times. The chain carries TRBV20-1 and TRBJ2-3, with 10 bases aligning to TRBD1. The CDR3 totals 14 residues. CDR1 and CDR2 from the germline V gene are DFQATT and SNEGSKA (reference sequence). With 5 bases clipped from V and 3 bases from J, the junction kept 5 bases outside the gene matches. CDR3 coding DNA: TGCAGTGCTGGGGGACAGGGGATTACAGATACGCAGTATTTT. Its protein is CSAGGQGITDTQYF.

In its sample, this clonotype was seen many times. The gene calls are TRBV9 and TRBJ2-1, with 11 bases matching TRBD1. This CDR3 contains 15 residues. Germline CDR1 reads SGDLS; CDR2 reads YYNGEE. V was clipped by 3 bases and J by 6 bases; unmatched bases: 5. CDR3 protein: CASSEGQGVINEQFF. DNA of the CDR3: TGTGCCAGCAGCGAGGGACAGGGGGTAATCAATGAGCAGTTCTTC.

CDR3 sequence: CASSLGISGTFSPLHF. The CDR3 nucleotides read TGTGCCAGCAGCTTAGGCATCTCAGGAACCTTTTCACCCCTCCACTTT. The chain carries TRBV7-9 and TRBJ1-6; D gene ambiguous. This CDR3 has 16 residues. The germline V gene has CDR1 SEHNR and CDR2 FQNEAQ (reference sequence). V gave up 1 base and J gave up 9 bases, with 16 bases separating them.

This clonotype came up a few times. This sequence joins TRBV12-3 or TRBV12-4 and TRBJ1-2; 8 nucleotides agree with TRBD1. The V segment lost 6 bases and the J segment 6 bases; nucleotides outside the gene matches: 6. The CDR3 is 13 amino acids. The CDR3 bases are TGTGCCAGCAGAAAGACAGGGGAAGATGGCTACACCTTC. Its translation is CASRKTGEDGYTF.

There are a few counts of this clonotype. The rearrangement joins TRBV2 to TRBJ2-3, with 9 bases matching TRBD2. This CDR3 is 18 amino acids long. V shed 0 bases, J shed 3 bases, and the junction held 10 bases outside the gene matches. Looked up from germline, CDR1 is SNHLY and CDR2 is FYNNEI. The CDR3 protein is CASSEASVSGGRTDTQYF. The CDR3 coding sequence is TGTGCCAGCAGTGAAGCGTCGGTTAGCGGGGGCAGGACAGATACGCAGTATTTT.

This clonotype was observed at least ten times. This chain connects TRBV4-1 to TRBJ2-2; D gene ambiguous. CDR1 and CDR2 (germline): MGHRA, YSYEKL. This CDR3 has 14 amino acids. V lost 3 bases to trimming and J lost 5 bases, with 10 bases between them. CDR3 nucleotide sequence: TGCGCCAGCAGCCAGCAATCGGTTACCGGGGAGCTGTTTTTT. Its protein is CASSQQSVTGELFF.

This clonotype was observed at least ten times. The chain employs TRBV3-1 and TRBJ2-1; no definite D call. This CDR3 has 14 amino acids. The germline CDR1 and CDR2 sequences are LGHDT and YNNKEL (reference sequence). V was shortened by 4 bases and J by 6 bases, with 13 bases between the two germline ends. CDR3 amino acids: CASSLRTALNEQFF. CDR3 bases: TGTGCCAGCAGCCTTCGGACCGCCCTCAATGAGCAGTTCTTC.